This T cell receptor beta chain stems from a study of OX40 agonist ivuxolimab in advanced cancers. Overall study context: Clinicians treated patients with ivuxolimab, an agonistic anti-OX40 (CD134) antibody. Patients got intravenous ivuxolimab at 0.01 to 10 mg/kg every 2 weeks. People who had prior anti-PD-1, anti-PD-L1 or anti-CTLA-4 therapy could take part, and approximately 44% had some. Partial responses were recorded for three patients, including one with hepatocellular carcinoma and two with cutaneous melanoma.

Clones were read by immunoSEQ multiplex PCR, and TCRdb kept only the in-frame ones, dropping some. This table holds roughly 92,000 clones, about 90% found once. The CDR3 is 15 amino acids. The junction had 8 bases not matched to a gene; V was cut back by 6 bases and J by 5 bases. Germline assignment: CDR1 SNHLY and CDR2 FYNNEI. This receptor was taken from an adult with an advanced solid tumor such as melanoma, head and neck, liver or kidney cancer. The chain has TRBV2 and TRBJ2-2, with 8 nucleotides matching TRBD1. The sample in question was CD4+ or CD8+ T cells sorted from blood, obtained in a trial of the OX40 agonist ivuxolimab. The CDR3 spells CASRVDRAWTGELFF. The CDR3 bases are TGTGCCAGCAGGGTGGACAGGGCGTGGACCGGGGAGCTGTTTTTT.